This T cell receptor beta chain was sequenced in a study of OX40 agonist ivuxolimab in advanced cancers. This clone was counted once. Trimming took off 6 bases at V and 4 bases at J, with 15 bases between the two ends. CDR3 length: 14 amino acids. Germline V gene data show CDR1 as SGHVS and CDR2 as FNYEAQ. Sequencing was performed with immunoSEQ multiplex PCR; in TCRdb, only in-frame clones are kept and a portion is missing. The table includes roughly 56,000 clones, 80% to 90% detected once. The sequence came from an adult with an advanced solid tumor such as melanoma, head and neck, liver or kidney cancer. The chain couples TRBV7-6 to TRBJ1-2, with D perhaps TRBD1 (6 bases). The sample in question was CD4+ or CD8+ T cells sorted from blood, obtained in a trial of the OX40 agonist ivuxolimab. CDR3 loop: CASSAGGVGYGYTF. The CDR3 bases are TGTGCCAGCAGTGCCGGGGGCGTAGGCTATGGCTACACCTTC.